This record covers a single T cell receptor beta chain. The antigen remains undetermined. This entry comes from a study of shared clonotypes between healthy human individuals. Naive CD8 cells, CD45RO-negative and positively selected for CCR7, excluded terminally differentiated effector memory CD45RA+ cells. Clones were read by immunoSEQ multiplex PCR, and TCRdb kept only the in-frame ones, dropping some. The table shows around 2,000,000 clones, with about 93% occurring only once. Trimming stripped 3 bases from V and 8 bases from J, with 10 bases between. This CDR3 region has 12 residues. Germline-derived CDR1 and CDR2 are MDHEN and SYDVKM. Points from the study as a whole: The study generally estimated greater richness for naive than memory subsets. Donor scarcity curtailed the genetic and exposure-history diversity represented herein.

Sample: naive CD8+ T cells from PBMCs. The receptor comes from a man younger than 30 in good health. Some clones in this sample may be carry-over from other donors' samples. V usage is TRBV28 and J usage is TRBJ1-1; a possible D gene is TRBD1 (6 bases). The DNA for the CDR3 is TGTGCCAGCAGTTTCGGGGGCGCAGAAGCTTTCTTT. Its translation is CASSFGGAEAFF.